This T cell receptor beta chain derives from a study of cytomegalovirus exposure and HLA in healthy donors. Study details: A prior analysis found 117 million unique TCR beta sequences from 170 million or so T cells. Study-wide results and limits: Later on, an analysis found that several of the most significant clusters appeared to be linked to common viral pathogens, which included parvovirus B19.

Only a few counts were recorded for this clone. No antigen is known for it. PCR amplification relied on 60 Vbeta primers (plus 13 Jbeta primers). Clones were read by immunoSEQ multiplex PCR, and TCRdb kept only the in-frame ones, dropping some. The sample carries roughly 84,000 clones, 60% to 85% recorded once. The V gene lost 1 base and the J gene lost 4 bases, with 22 bases spanning the gap. There are 18 residues in the CDR3. The germline gives CDR1 LGHNA, CDR2 YNFKEQ. The rearrangement uses TRBV4-2 and TRBJ1-2; D possibly corresponds to TRBD1 (5 bases). This TCR was recovered from a male donor in good health and CMV-seropositive. The sample comprised PBMCs. The CDR3 is CASSQAEGGAGLAYGYTF. The CDR3 DNA reads as TGTGCCAGCAGCCAAGCGGAGGGAGGGGCAGGGCTTGCCTATGGCTACACCTTC.